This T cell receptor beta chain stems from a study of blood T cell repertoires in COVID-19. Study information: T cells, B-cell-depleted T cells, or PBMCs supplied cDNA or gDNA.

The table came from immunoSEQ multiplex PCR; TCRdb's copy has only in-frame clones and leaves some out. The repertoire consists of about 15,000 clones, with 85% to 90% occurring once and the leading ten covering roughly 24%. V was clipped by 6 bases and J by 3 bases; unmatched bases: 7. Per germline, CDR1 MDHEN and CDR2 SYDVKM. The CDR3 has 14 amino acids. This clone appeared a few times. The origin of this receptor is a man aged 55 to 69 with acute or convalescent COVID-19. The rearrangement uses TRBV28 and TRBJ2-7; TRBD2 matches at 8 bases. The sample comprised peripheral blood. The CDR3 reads CASRSGSHHYEQYF. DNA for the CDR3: TGTGCCAGCAGGAGCGGGAGTCACCACTACGAGCAGTACTTC.